These 18 T cell receptor beta chains were sequenced from one sample in a study of long-term antiretroviral therapy in people with HIV. Researchers report immunoSEQ v3.0 was run at survey level. Sequenced by immunoSEQ multiplex PCR; TCRdb stores in-frame clones only, minus some. Of tens of thousands of clones in the sample, around 83% were seen once. The source was unsorted PBMCs, collected 2.8 years before starting antiretroviral therapy. The receptors were sampled from a woman aged 25 to 45 with HIV.

This clone was recorded once. This chain uses TRBV7-3 with TRBJ2-1; 10 bases agree with TRBD2. Germline V CDR1 and CDR2: SGHTA, FQGTGA. V lost 5 bases to trimming and J lost 8 bases; unmatched junction nucleotides: 9. The CDR3 runs 15 residues. CDR3 region: CASSPVGTSVDEQFF. CDR3 nucleotide sequence: TGTGCCAGCAGCCCCGTCGGGACTAGCGTCGATGAGCAGTTCTTC.

This chain uses TRBV29-1 with TRBJ2-3; 7 positions agree with TRBD2. V dropped 4 bases and J dropped 5; count of bases not matched to a gene: 0. The CDR3 is 11 amino acids. CDR1 and CDR2 (germline): SQVTM, ANQGSEA. The CDR3 loop is CSVGGGDTQYF. CDR3 nucleotide sequence: TGCAGCGTTGGGGGGGGAGATACGCAGTATTTT.

V and J are TRBV6-1 and TRBJ1-6; TRBD1 is a possible D gene (5 bases). Germline lookup yields CDR1 MNHNS and CDR2 SASEGT. V was pared by 2 bases and J by 4 bases, with 12 bases between. The CDR3 sequence is 16 residues long. The DNA for the CDR3 is TGTGCCAGCAGTGAACAGGGACGTGCTTATAATTCACCCCTCCACTTT. This encodes CASSEQGRAYNSPLHF.

The CDR3 region is CASSRDRQETQYF. CDR3 sequence (DNA): TGTGCCAGCAGCCGAGACAGACAAGAGACCCAGTACTTC. The rearrangement links TRBV5-6 to TRBJ2-5, with D tentatively TRBD1 (5 bases). The V gene lost 4 bases and the J gene lost 2 bases, with 9 bases spanning the gap. The CDR3 length is 13 residues. The V gene's germline CDR1 is SGHDT and CDR2 YYEEEE.

V usage is TRBV27 and J usage is TRBJ1-2; the D is unclear. The CDR3 is 11 residues long. Germline CDR1 MNHEY, CDR2 SMNVEV (reference sequence). V was cut by 5 bases and J by 5 bases, with 6 bases left in between. CDR3 nucleotide sequence: TGTGCCAGCAGTCCCGGTTATGGCTACACCTTC. Protein sequence: CASSPGYGYTF.

The J gene is TRBJ1-1, the V gene TRBV30; no reliable D call. The germline CDR1 and CDR2 sequences are GTSNPN and SVGIG (reference sequence). The CDR3 length is 15 residues. V shed 2 bases and J shed 2 bases, with 15 bases lying between them. The CDR3 DNA sequence: TGTGCCTGGAGTACGCAAGGCCGCCTTAACACTGAAGCTTTCTTT. Translation: CAWSTQGRLNTEAFF.

The genes are TRBV5-8 and TRBJ1-6; tentatively, D is TRBD1 (5 bases). Trimming cost V 1 base and J 0 bases, with 11 bases left between them. The CDR3 consists of 17 residues. Per germline, CDR1 SGHTS and CDR2 YDEGEE. In DNA, the CDR3 is TGTGCCAGCAGCTTGAGACAGCGGAGCTCCTATAATTCACCCCTCCACTTT. Protein: CASSLRQRSSYNSPLHF.

This chain links TRBV20-1 with TRBJ2-5; D unresolved. The CDR3 contains 10 residues. The germline V gene has CDR1 DFQATT and CDR2 SNEGSKA (reference sequence). V dropped 2 bases and J dropped 4 bases, with 2 bases sitting between them. CDR3 loop: CSARRETQYF. The CDR3 DNA reads TGCAGTGCTAGAAGAGAGACCCAGTACTTC.

V gene TRBV27 combines with J gene TRBJ1-2, with D possibly matching TRBD1 (6 bases). V was trimmed by 4 bases and J by 6 bases, leaving 18 bases between them. Germline CDR1 and CDR2: MNHEY and SMNVEV (reference sequence). This CDR3 is built from 15 residues. The CDR3 region has the DNA TGTGCCAGCAGTTCCCTGTTGAGGGGGGCGCATGGCTACACCTTC. Translated, it gives CASSSLLRGAHGYTF.

The gene calls are TRBV30 and TRBJ2-1; 13 bases agree with TRBD2. The CDR3 runs 17 residues. The trim removed 3 bases at V and 7 bases at J, leaving 12 bases unmatched. CDR1 is GTSNPN and CDR2 is SVGIG in the germline V gene (reference sequence). Here the CDR3 reads CAWRTWTSGGPGNEQFF. CDR3 DNA sequence: TGTGCCTGGAGGACATGGACTAGCGGGGGCCCAGGGAATGAGCAGTTCTTC.

The chain is built from TRBV5-1 and TRBJ2-5; 7 bases map to TRBD1. Losses at the gene ends were 5 bases for V and 3 bases for J; bases not matched to a gene: 7. The length of the CDR3 is 14 residues. The V gene's germline CDR1 is SGHRS and CDR2 YFSETQ. DNA for the CDR3: TGCGCCAGCAGGAGTTCGACAGGGAAAGAGACCCAGTACTTC. Translation gives CASRSSTGKETQYF.

The chain employs TRBV5-3 and TRBJ1-5, with TRBD1 matching over 10 bases. TRBV5-3 qualifies as an ORF whose function is uncertain. CDR3 length: 17 residues. Germline trimming cut 4 bases from V and 4 bases from J; bases unmatched to any gene: 11. The CDR3 region is CARSPRQGARTNQPQHF. CDR3 sequence (DNA): TGTGCCAGAAGCCCAAGACAGGGGGCGAGGACAAATCAGCCCCAGCATTTT.

The rearrangement joins TRBV7-9 to TRBJ1-2, with a possible D match to TRBD1 (6 bases). The germline V gene encodes CDR1 SEHNR and CDR2 FQNEAQ (reference sequence). V gave up 3 bases and J gave up 7 bases, with 12 bases separating them. The CDR3 length is 13 residues. CDR3 DNA sequence: TGTGCCAGCAGCTTCCAGGGGATGGTTGGCTACACCTTC. Translation: CASSFQGMVGYTF. Drawing the rest from reference TRBV7-9 and TRBJ1-2, the complete variable domain is DTGVSQNPRHKITKRGQNVTFRCDPISEHNRLYWYRQTLGQGPEFLTYFQNEAQLEKSRLLSDRFSAERPKGSFSTLEIQRTEQGDSAMYLCASSFQGMVGYTFGSGTRLTVV.

The genes are TRBV6-5 and TRBJ1-1; no reliable D call. Trimming stripped 2 bases from V and 7 bases from J, with 8 bases between. The germline gives CDR1 MNHEY, CDR2 SVGAGI. This CDR3 has 12 residues. CDR3 nucleotides: TGTGCCAGCAGTTACGGAACAGATGAAGCTTTCTTT. Amino acid sequence: CASSYGTDEAFF.

J is TRBJ1-4 and V is TRBV19, with D perhaps matching TRBD1 (5 bases). V was clipped by 6 bases and J by 4 bases, with 18 bases between them. This CDR3 region has 16 residues. Germline CDR1 is LNHDA and CDR2 is SQIVND (reference sequence). The CDR3 here is CASRALPGTDNEKLFF. CDR3 DNA sequence: TGTGCCAGTAGAGCCCTTCCCGGGACGGATAATGAAAAACTGTTTTTT.

The chain couples TRBV14 to TRBJ1-6; a possible D gene is TRBD1 (6 bases). This CDR3 comprises 16 residues. Germline V gene lookup returns CDR1 SGHDN and CDR2 FVKESK. Trimming shortened V by 4 bases and J by 2 bases, and 12 bases separated the two germline ends. The CDR3 sequence: CASSPFTGTYNSPLHF. The CDR3 region has the DNA TGTGCCAGCAGCCCCTTTACAGGGACCTATAATTCACCCCTCCACTTT.

The rearrangement uses TRBV18 and TRBJ2-1; D is tentatively TRBD1 or TRBD2 (5 bases each). Germline assignment: CDR1 KGHSH and CDR2 LQKENI. With 3 bases removed from V and 7 bases from J, the gap between germline ends came to 10 bases. This CDR3 is built from 13 residues. The CDR3, as DNA: TGTGCCAGCTCACCTTGGGGGTGGAATGAGCAGTTCTTC. Translated: CASSPWGWNEQFF.

The chain joins TRBV29-1 to TRBJ1-1; a possible D gene is TRBD1 (5 bases). Per germline, CDR1 SQVTM and CDR2 ANQGSEA. The CDR3 is 14 residues long. Trimming stripped 7 bases from V and 5 bases from J, with 20 bases between. CDR3 DNA: TGCAGCGGCCAGGACTGGTCCGGGGGAACTGAAGCTTTCTTT. Its protein is CSGQDWSGGTEAFF. Based on the CDR3 plus reference TRBV29-1 and TRBJ1-1, the full variable domain is SAVISQKPSRDICQRGTSLTIQCQVDSQVTMMFWYRQQPGQSLTLIATANQGSEATYESGFVIDKFPISRPNLTFSTLTVSNMSPEDSSIYLCSGQDWSGGTEAFFGQGTRLTVV.